The rows below give T cell receptor beta chains drawn from one sample of a study of T cells in localized non-small cell lung cancer. Using immunoSEQ multiplex PCR, the repertoire was profiled, and TCRdb retains in-frame clones only, with some absent. The sample has about 24,000 clones; around 90% are singletons. The sample was peripheral blood, taken before any cancer treatment. The receptors were sampled from a man aged 40 to 75 with stage I squamous cell lung carcinoma. Each CDR3 is given with its conserved first and last residue. The order of the fields is J gene, clone size, D gene, V gene, CDR3 DNA, CDR3 protein. D genes are given only for firm matches. Rows give clone size only sometimes, using once, few, many, or a class for an expanded clone.

j_gene: TRBJ2-1
abundance: NA
d_gene: TRBD2
v_gene: TRBV7-6
CDR3nt: TGTGCCAGCAGCTTAGAGGTGGCGGGGGGGCCGTTTGAGCAGTTCTTC
CDR3aa: CASSLEVAGGPFEQFF

j_gene: TRBJ1-6
abundance: NA
d_gene: TRBD1
v_gene: TRBV7-2
CDR3nt: TGTGCCAGCAGCCCTCGACAGGGGTCACCCCTCCACTTT
CDR3aa: CASSPRQGSPLHF

j_gene: TRBJ2-3
abundance: NA
d_gene: TRBD2
v_gene: TRBV2
CDR3nt: TGTGCCAGCTGGTCCCCAGGGGGTAGCGGGGGGAGCACAGATACGCAGTATTTT
CDR3aa: CASWSPGGSGGSTDTQYF

j_gene: TRBJ1-1
abundance: NA
d_gene: TRBD1
v_gene: TRBV15
CDR3nt: TGTGCCACCGCCATCCTACAGGGGGCTGGCACTGAAGCTTTCTTT
CDR3aa: CATAILQGAGTEAFF

j_gene: TRBJ1-1
abundance: NA
d_gene: NA
v_gene: TRBV19
CDR3nt: TGTGCCAGTAAGGGAGCGAACACTGAAGCTTTCTTT
CDR3aa: CASKGANTEAFF

j_gene: TRBJ2-7
abundance: NA
d_gene: NA
v_gene: TRBV6-1
CDR3nt: TGTGCCAGCATTCTCGCAGGGACCTACGAGCAGTACTTC
CDR3aa: CASILAGTYEQYF

j_gene: TRBJ1-2
abundance: NA
d_gene: NA
v_gene: TRBV5-4
CDR3nt: TGTGCCAGCAGAGCAGCTAACTATGGCTACACCTTC
CDR3aa: CASRAANYGYTF

j_gene: TRBJ1-4
abundance: NA
d_gene: TRBD1
v_gene: TRBV5-1
CDR3nt: TGCGCCAGCAGCCCCGGGACAGGGGTAAATGAAAAACTGTTTTTT
CDR3aa: CASSPGTGVNEKLFF

j_gene: TRBJ1-3
abundance: NA
d_gene: NA
v_gene: TRBV6-6
CDR3nt: TGTGCCAGCAGTAGCGGCGCCAGAGGAAACACCATATATTTT
CDR3aa: CASSSGARGNTIYF

j_gene: TRBJ1-2
abundance: NA
d_gene: NA
v_gene: TRBV4-1
CDR3nt: TGCGCCAGCAGCCAAGATCCCGGGACAAAGTATGGCTACACCTTC
CDR3aa: CASSQDPGTKYGYTF

j_gene: TRBJ2-7
abundance: NA
d_gene: NA
v_gene: TRBV7-9
CDR3nt: TGTGCCAGCAGCCGTCAGGGGGAGCAGTACTTC
CDR3aa: CASSRQGEQYF

j_gene: TRBJ2-7
abundance: few
d_gene: TRBD1
v_gene: TRBV14
CDR3nt: TGTGCCAGCAGCAAACCGGACAGGGGATACGAGCAGTACTTC
CDR3aa: CASSKPDRGYEQYF

j_gene: TRBJ2-7
abundance: NA
d_gene: TRBD2
v_gene: TRBV7-2
CDR3nt: TGTGCCAGCAGCCACCACCTAGCGGGGCCGGGCAGGGACGAGCAGTACTTC
CDR3aa: CASSHHLAGPGRDEQYF

j_gene: TRBJ1-1
abundance: NA
d_gene: NA
v_gene: TRBV28
CDR3nt: TGTGCCAGCAGTTTAGGAACGGTGAACACTGAAGCTTTCTTT
CDR3aa: CASSLGTVNTEAFF

j_gene: TRBJ1-2
abundance: NA
d_gene: TRBD1
v_gene: TRBV2
CDR3nt: TGTGCCAGCCTAAGGGACAGTCGATATGGCTACACCTTC
CDR3aa: CASLRDSRYGYTF

j_gene: TRBJ1-2
abundance: NA
d_gene: NA
v_gene: TRBV9
CDR3nt: TGTGCCAGCAGCCCTAGCCAACAGAACTATGGCTACACCTTC
CDR3aa: CASSPSQQNYGYTF

j_gene: TRBJ2-5
abundance: NA
d_gene: TRBD1
v_gene: TRBV5-4
CDR3nt: TGTGCCAGCGGGGGACAGCAAGAGACCCAGTACTTC
CDR3aa: CASGGQQETQYF

j_gene: TRBJ1-2
abundance: NA
d_gene: NA
v_gene: TRBV13
CDR3nt: TGTGCCAGCAGCTTCCGGGGGCTTCGGGGCTACACCTTC
CDR3aa: CASSFRGLRGYTF

j_gene: TRBJ2-2
abundance: NA
d_gene: NA
v_gene: TRBV9
CDR3nt: TGTGCCAGCAGCGTCACTCTCGGGGAGCTGTTTTTT
CDR3aa: CASSVTLGELFF

j_gene: TRBJ2-7
abundance: NA
d_gene: NA
v_gene: TRBV9
CDR3nt: TGTGCCAGCAGCCCCCGCCGAGTAACGGAATACTACGAGCAGTACTTC
CDR3aa: CASSPRRVTEYYEQYF

j_gene: TRBJ1-2
abundance: NA
d_gene: TRBD1
v_gene: TRBV7-2
CDR3nt: TGTGCCAGCAGCCTTACAGGGGGCAGGGGCTACACCTTC
CDR3aa: CASSLTGGRGYTF

j_gene: TRBJ2-3
abundance: NA
d_gene: NA
v_gene: TRBV19
CDR3nt: TGTGCCAGTAGTATCGGAGAAAGTGGCATGGATACGCAGTATTTT
CDR3aa: CASSIGESGMDTQYF

j_gene: TRBJ1-1
abundance: NA
d_gene: NA
v_gene: TRBV19
CDR3nt: TGTGCCAGTAGTAAAAAGCCGATAGCCCCGTTCACTGAAGCTTTCTTT
CDR3aa: CASSKKPIAPFTEAFF

j_gene: TRBJ2-2
abundance: NA
d_gene: NA
v_gene: TRBV14
CDR3nt: TGTGCCAGCAGCCTTTTGGGGCAGGGCGGGGAGCTGTTTTTT
CDR3aa: CASSLLGQGGELFF

j_gene: TRBJ2-5
abundance: NA
d_gene: TRBD1
v_gene: TRBV28
CDR3nt: TGTGCCAGCAGTTTATACAGGGGGCGGCGGGAGACCCAGTACTTC
CDR3aa: CASSLYRGRRETQYF

j_gene: TRBJ2-3
abundance: NA
d_gene: NA
v_gene: TRBV7-9
CDR3nt: TGTGCCAGCAGCTTAGTGTCAGGGCCCACAGATACGCAGTATTTT
CDR3aa: CASSLVSGPTDTQYF

j_gene: TRBJ1-2
abundance: NA
d_gene: NA
v_gene: TRBV19
CDR3nt: TGTGCCAGCTCAAAAATGGAACAGGGTTTCGATGGCTACACCTTC
CDR3aa: CASSKMEQGFDGYTF

j_gene: TRBJ2-1
abundance: once
d_gene: TRBD1
v_gene: TRBV29-1
CDR3nt: TGCAGCGTTGGGGGACAGGGCTACAATGAGCAGTTCTTC
CDR3aa: CSVGGQGYNEQFF

j_gene: TRBJ1-4
abundance: NA
d_gene: NA
v_gene: TRBV28
CDR3nt: TGTGCCAGCAGTTGGACAGAAGATGAAAAACTGTTTTTT
CDR3aa: CASSWTEDEKLFF

j_gene: TRBJ1-1
abundance: NA
d_gene: NA
v_gene: TRBV2
CDR3nt: TGTGCCAACGACCGGGGGAACACTGAAGCTTTCTTT
CDR3aa: CANDRGNTEAFF

j_gene: TRBJ2-7
abundance: NA
d_gene: TRBD1
v_gene: TRBV11-2
CDR3nt: TGTGCCAGCAGCTTAACGACAGGGGGTCTCTACGAGCAGTACTTC
CDR3aa: CASSLTTGGLYEQYF

j_gene: TRBJ2-3
abundance: NA
d_gene: NA
v_gene: TRBV30
CDR3nt: TGTGCCTGGAGGGAGGGGGGCACAGATACGCAGTATTTT
CDR3aa: CAWREGGTDTQYF

j_gene: TRBJ1-1
abundance: NA
d_gene: NA
v_gene: TRBV9
CDR3nt: TGTGCCAGCAGCGTAGATTGGGGGACTGAAGCTTTCTTT
CDR3aa: CASSVDWGTEAFF

j_gene: TRBJ2-2
abundance: once
d_gene: TRBD1
v_gene: TRBV27
CDR3nt: TGTGCCAGCAGTCCACGGACAGGGAACACCGGGGAGCTGTTTTTT
CDR3aa: CASSPRTGNTGELFF

j_gene: TRBJ2-1
abundance: NA
d_gene: TRBD1
v_gene: TRBV7-8
CDR3nt: TGTGCCAGCAGCTTAGTAAGACAGGGCGGTGAGCAGTTCTTC
CDR3aa: CASSLVRQGGEQFF

j_gene: TRBJ2-1
abundance: once
d_gene: TRBD2
v_gene: TRBV11-2
CDR3nt: TGTGCCAGCGGTTTAAGCGGGGTCAACAATGAGCAGTTCTTC
CDR3aa: CASGLSGVNNEQFF

j_gene: TRBJ1-4
abundance: NA
d_gene: NA
v_gene: TRBV4-3
CDR3nt: TGCGCCAGCAGCCAGGCTTGGGGGATCGAAAAACTGTTTTTT
CDR3aa: CASSQAWGIEKLFF

j_gene: TRBJ2-4
abundance: once
d_gene: NA
v_gene: TRBV5-1
CDR3nt: TGCGCCAGCAGCCTACAGGGTTTAGCCAAAAACATTCAGTACTTC
CDR3aa: CASSLQGLAKNIQYF

j_gene: TRBJ1-2
abundance: NA
d_gene: NA
v_gene: TRBV4-3
CDR3nt: TGCGCCAGCAGCCAGGAAACAGGGACTGGCTACACCTTC
CDR3aa: CASSQETGTGYTF

j_gene: TRBJ2-5
abundance: NA
d_gene: TRBD1
v_gene: TRBV5-1
CDR3nt: TGCGCCAGCAGCTTGACAGGGGGCGAGGAGACCCAGTACTTC
CDR3aa: CASSLTGGEETQYF

j_gene: TRBJ2-7
abundance: few
d_gene: TRBD2
v_gene: TRBV7-6
CDR3nt: TGTGCCAGCAGCTGGGCGGGAGACTACGAGCAGTACTTC
CDR3aa: CASSWAGDYEQYF

j_gene: TRBJ1-1
abundance: NA
d_gene: NA
v_gene: TRBV27
CDR3nt: TGTGCCAGCAGACCTCTAAGGACCATTGGGACTGAAGCTTTCTTT
CDR3aa: CASRPLRTIGTEAFF

j_gene: TRBJ1-1
abundance: few
d_gene: NA
v_gene: TRBV4-2
CDR3nt: TGTGCCAGCAGCCAAGCAGGGATCCCTGAAGCTTTCTTT
CDR3aa: CASSQAGIPEAFF

j_gene: TRBJ2-5
abundance: NA
d_gene: NA
v_gene: TRBV7-8
CDR3nt: TGTGCCAGCAGCCCAGGTTCCCAAGAGACCCAGTACTTC
CDR3aa: CASSPGSQETQYF

j_gene: TRBJ1-5
abundance: NA
d_gene: NA
v_gene: TRBV27
CDR3nt: TGTGCCAGCAGTGAGGGCGAGGGTCAGCCCCAGCATTTT
CDR3aa: CASSEGEGQPQHF

j_gene: TRBJ2-1
abundance: NA
d_gene: NA
v_gene: TRBV10-3
CDR3nt: TGTGCCATCAGTGTTGGGACTGGTTACAATGAGCAGTTCTTC
CDR3aa: CAISVGTGYNEQFF

j_gene: TRBJ2-7
abundance: NA
d_gene: NA
v_gene: TRBV6-5
CDR3nt: TGTGCCATCAGTTACGGCAGCTTGAGCTCCTACGAGCAGTACTTC
CDR3aa: CAISYGSLSSYEQYF

j_gene: TRBJ1-1
abundance: once
d_gene: NA
v_gene: TRBV7-3
CDR3nt: TGTGCCAGCAGCTTATCTGTGAACACTGAAGCTTTCTTT
CDR3aa: CASSLSVNTEAFF

j_gene: TRBJ1-3
abundance: NA
d_gene: TRBD1
v_gene: TRBV10-3
CDR3nt: TGTGCCATCAGTATTCCCGGGACAGGGAACACCATATATTTT
CDR3aa: CAISIPGTGNTIYF

j_gene: TRBJ2-7
abundance: few
d_gene: NA
v_gene: TRBV11-2
CDR3nt: TGTGCCAGCAGCTATAGGACCTACGAGCAGTACTTC
CDR3aa: CASSYRTYEQYF

j_gene: TRBJ2-1
abundance: NA
d_gene: TRBD2
v_gene: TRBV28
CDR3nt: TGTGCCAGCAGTTTCTCCTGGACTAGCGGGGATGAGCAGTTCTTC
CDR3aa: CASSFSWTSGDEQFF

j_gene: TRBJ1-1
abundance: few
d_gene: NA
v_gene: TRBV20-1
CDR3nt: TGCAGTGCTAGATGGCAGGAGGGGGCTTTCTTT
CDR3aa: CSARWQEGAFF

j_gene: TRBJ1-2
abundance: NA
d_gene: NA
v_gene: TRBV4-3
CDR3nt: TGCGCCAGCAGCCAACATACAGGACCCTATGGCTACACCTTC
CDR3aa: CASSQHTGPYGYTF

j_gene: TRBJ2-7
abundance: NA
d_gene: NA
v_gene: TRBV27
CDR3nt: TGTGCCAGCAGTCTCCGCGGGGCCTCCTACGAGCAGTACTTC
CDR3aa: CASSLRGASYEQYF

j_gene: TRBJ1-5
abundance: NA
d_gene: NA
v_gene: TRBV6-5
CDR3nt: TGTGCCAGCAGTTACTCCAATAGCAATCAGCCCCAGCATTTT
CDR3aa: CASSYSNSNQPQHF

j_gene: TRBJ2-7
abundance: NA
d_gene: NA
v_gene: TRBV5-1
CDR3nt: TGCGCCAGCAGCTTGGGGACAGACCCCCCCTACGAGCAGTACTTC
CDR3aa: CASSLGTDPPYEQYF

j_gene: TRBJ2-7
abundance: few
d_gene: NA
v_gene: TRBV11-3
CDR3nt: TGTGCCAGCAGAACTCAAGGGGGAGGGCTAAGCAACGAGCAGTACTTC
CDR3aa: CASRTQGGGLSNEQYF

j_gene: TRBJ2-5
abundance: NA
d_gene: TRBD2
v_gene: TRBV7-6
CDR3nt: TGTGCCAGCAGCTTAGGGGGACCCGGACTAGGGGAGACCCAGTACTTC
CDR3aa: CASSLGGPGLGETQYF

j_gene: TRBJ2-7
abundance: once
d_gene: NA
v_gene: TRBV7-2
CDR3nt: TGTGCCAGCAGCTTGGGACCGCGGATGGGCGAGCAGTACTTC
CDR3aa: CASSLGPRMGEQYF

j_gene: TRBJ2-1
abundance: NA
d_gene: NA
v_gene: TRBV4-2
CDR3nt: TGTGCCAGCAGCCACTCTAGCGCAGTCCACAATGAGCAGTTCTTC
CDR3aa: CASSHSSAVHNEQFF